The 27 T cell receptor beta chains given below trace back to one sample, sequenced in a study of liver allograft versus peripheral blood T cells. On the study more broadly: Recipients' peripheral blood supplied the T cell receptor repertoires against which those in transplanted livers were compared.

TCRdb redid the calling of the reads with MiXCR, one entry per CDR3 protein. The sample consists of fewer than 9,500 distinct CDR3 sequences, 15% to 20% of them appearing once. These receptors all stem from a human patient who had a liver transplant. Some T cells may have come from the graft donor.

The gene calls are TRBV30 and TRBJ2-5; D call uncertain. Germline V CDR1 and CDR2: GTSNPN, SVGIG (reference sequence). The CDR3 is 13 amino acids. V lost 4 bases to trimming and J lost 5 bases, with 14 bases between them. The CDR3 spells CAWTPSGRETQYF. The CDR3 nucleotides are TGTGCCTGGACCCCCAGTGGTCGGGAGACCCAGTACTTC.

In this sample, this clonotype is medium-sized. The V gene is TRBV9, the J gene TRBJ1-2; D call uncertain. Trimming pared 2 bases from V and 7 bases from J, leaving 18 bases between. Per the germline V gene, CDR1 is SGDLS and CDR2 is YYNGEE. CDR3 length equals 15 residues. CDR3 loop: CASSVLQTRAGGYTF. The CDR3 DNA reads TGTGCCAGCAGCGTTCTGCAGACGAGGGCTGGTGGCTACACCTTC. Looking up the rest from reference TRBV9 and TRBJ1-2 gives the full variable domain: DSGVTQTPKHLITATGQRVTLRCSPRSGDLSVYWYQQSLDQGLQFLIQYYNGEERAKGNILERFSAQQFPDLHSELNLSSLELGDSALYFCASSVLQTRAGGYTFGSGTRLTVV.

By share, this clonotype ranks as medium-sized. V is TRBV28 and J is TRBJ2-7; 8 nucleotides align to TRBD2. The CDR3 runs 15 residues. J was trimmed by 1 base and V by 6 bases; bases with no gene match: 8. CDR1 is MDHEN and CDR2 is SYDVKM in the germline V gene. CDR3 amino acids: CASSNGGAQSYEQYF. The DNA of the CDR3 is TGTGCCAGCAGCAACGGGGGGGCACAGTCCTACGAGCAGTACTTC.

This clonotype is termed medium-sized. The rearrangement joins TRBV29-1 to TRBJ1-4, with D possibly being TRBD1 (6 bases). Germline CDR1 is SQVTM and CDR2 is ANQGSEA. V was cut by 7 bases and J by 6 bases, with 12 bases left in between. CDR3 length equals 12 residues. Here the CDR3 reads CSGGQTYEKLFF. The CDR3 DNA is TGCAGCGGGGGGCAGACCTATGAAAAACTGTTTTTT. The full variable domain, rest sourced from reference TRBV29-1 and TRBJ1-4, is SAVISQKPSRDICQRGTSLTIQCQVDSQVTMMFWYRQQPGQSLTLIATANQGSEATYESGFVIDKFPISRPNLTFSTLTVSNMSPEDSSIYLCSGGQTYEKLFFGSGTQLSVL.

This rearrangement joins TRBV19 to TRBJ1-5; 7 positions match TRBD1. This CDR3 spans 17 amino acids. V dropped 7 bases and J dropped 6; count of bases not matched to a gene: 18. Germline V gives CDR1 LNHDA, CDR2 SQIVND (reference sequence). CDR3 DNA sequence: TGTGCCAGTACCTTAACAGGGGAACCATTAGCAATTCAGCCCCAGCATTTT. Translating it yields CASTLTGEPLAIQPQHF. The variable domain in full, with the rest retrieved from reference TRBV19 and TRBJ1-5, is DGGITQSPKYLFRKEGQNVTLSCEQNLNHDAMYWYRQDPGQGLRLIYYSQIVNDFQKGDIAEGYSVSREKKESFPLTVTSAQKNPTAFYLCASTLTGEPLAIQPQHFGDGTRLSIL.

This clonotype was recorded at least ten times. The chain is built from TRBV6-6 and TRBJ2-7, with 7 bases fitting TRBD2. This CDR3 has 12 residues. V lost 6 bases to trimming and J lost 5 bases; unmatched junction nucleotides: 4. CDR1 is MNHNY and CDR2 is SVGAGI in the germline V gene (reference sequence). Written as DNA, the CDR3 is TGTGCCAGCAGCGTACTAGCGCACGAGCAGTACTTC. Translated, it gives CASSVLAHEQYF.

The table lists this clonotype with a few counts. This chain links TRBV7-2 with TRBJ1-2; D gene uncertain. The germline V gene encodes CDR1 SGHTA and CDR2 FQGNSA. The V end was cut by 1 base, the J end by 0 bases, with 12 bases between. The CDR3 spans 16 residues. CDR3 DNA sequence: TGTGCCAGCAGCTTAGTCGGAGGGTGGGCTAACTATGGCTACACCTTC. Protein: CASSLVGGWANYGYTF.

Ten or more counts support this clonotype. The rearrangement links TRBV6-5 to TRBJ2-7, with TRBD1 identical over 10 bases. The germline V gene encodes CDR1 MNHEY and CDR2 SVGAGI. The CDR3 spans 15 residues. Germline trimming cut 4 bases from V and 3 bases from J; bases unmatched to any gene: 6. The CDR3 nucleotides are TGTGCCAGCAGTTCAACCGGGACAGGGGACTACGAGCAGTACTTC. Its protein is CASSSTGTGDYEQYF.

This clonotype was counted between two and nine times. The chain carries TRBV20-1 and TRBJ2-1; TRBD1 matches 10 bases. This CDR3 has 14 amino acids. J gave up 4 bases and V 6 bases, and 6 bases lay outside the gene matches. Germline V gives CDR1 DFQATT, CDR2 SNEGSKA (reference sequence). CDR3 in DNA: TGCAGTGCAACGGGGACAGGGGCGTACAATGAGCAGTTCTTC. Amino acid sequence: CSATGTGAYNEQFF.

Within the sample, this clonotype is medium-sized (0.01 to 0.1%). V and J are TRBV18 and TRBJ2-2; no firm D call. Germline V CDR1 and CDR2: KGHSH, LQKENI. V lost 2 bases and J 1 base, leaving 8 bases between the germline ends. This CDR3 is built from 15 residues. The CDR3 coding sequence is TGTGCCAGCTCACCATCCCGGGTGAACACCGGGGAGCTGTTTTTT. Translation gives CASSPSRVNTGELFF. Full variable domain (remainder filled in from reference TRBV18 and TRBJ2-2): NAGVMQNPRHLVRRRGQEARLRCSPMKGHSHVYWYRQLPEEGLKFMVYLQKENIIDESGMPKERFSAEFPKEGPSILRIQQVVRGDSAAYFCASSPSRVNTGELFFGEGSRLTVL.

This chain joins TRBV20-1 and TRBJ1-6; D not certain. The CDR3 contains 13 residues. The germline CDR1 and CDR2 sequences are DFQATT and SNEGSKA (reference sequence). The germline V and J ends were trimmed by 0 bases and 7 bases, with 7 bases remaining between them. The CDR3 spells CSARDQDNSPLHF. The CDR3 region has the DNA TGCAGTGCTAGAGATCAAGACAATTCACCCCTCCACTTT.

Details on this clonotype: A much larger clonotype is one base distant, so this may be a read error. V gene TRBV6-6 combines with J gene TRBJ1-1; D remains ambiguous. The V end was cut by 6 bases, the J end by 6 bases, with 11 bases between. This CDR3 has 12 amino acids. From germline, CDR1 is MNHNY and CDR2 SVGAGI (reference sequence). The CDR3 region is CASRVYGAEAFF. CDR3 coding DNA: TGTGCCAGCAGGGTTTATGGAGCTGAAGCTTTCTTT.

By frequency in the sample, this clonotype is medium-sized. V and J are TRBV5-6 and TRBJ1-1, with D possibly matching TRBD1 (5 bases). Trimming cost V 0 bases and J 6 bases, with 6 bases left between them. This CDR3 has 12 residues. Germline-derived CDR1 and CDR2 are SGHDT and YYEEEE. The CDR3 sequence is CASSLVRAEAFF. The CDR3 DNA is TGTGCCAGCAGCTTGGTCAGGGCTGAAGCTTTCTTT.

The chain joins TRBV12-3 or TRBV12-4 to TRBJ2-7; 11 bases map to TRBD1. V was pared by 5 bases and J by 1 base, with 4 bases of the junction left unmatched. The CDR3 totals 15 residues. The CDR3 coding sequence is TGTGCCAGCAGTCTCGGGACAGGGGGATCCTACGAGCAGTACTTC. It yields the protein CASSLGTGGSYEQYF.

This clonotype showed up many times. The genes are TRBV14 and TRBJ2-1; possible D gene TRBD2, 7 bases. Trimming cost V 1 base and J 4 bases, with 14 bases left between them. The CDR3 loop spans 16 amino acids. Germline CDR1 SGHDN, CDR2 FVKESK. The CDR3 sequence is CASSQGFGGLYNEQFF. CDR3 bases: TGTGCCAGCAGCCAAGGTTTCGGGGGGCTATACAATGAGCAGTTCTTC.

This clonotype was counted between two and nine times. J is TRBJ2-5 and V is TRBV7-9; D remains ambiguous. V was trimmed by 3 bases and J by 2 bases, leaving 4 bases between them. The CDR3 is made up of 12 amino acids. Germline lookup yields CDR1 SEHNR and CDR2 FQNEAQ (reference sequence). The CDR3 bases are TGTGCCAGCAGCTTGCGTCAAGAGACCCAGTACTTC. This codes for CASSLRQETQYF.

CDR3 bases: TGTGCCAGCAGCTCTTCAACGTACCAAGAGACCCAGTACTTC. Its protein product is CASSSSTYQETQYF. The chain recombines TRBV5-4 with TRBJ2-5; D unclear. From germline, CDR1 is SGHNT and CDR2 YYREEE (reference sequence). The CDR3 is 14 amino acids. The V gene lost 3 bases and the J gene lost 0 bases, with 9 bases spanning the gap.

The chain employs TRBV12-3 or TRBV12-4 and TRBJ1-5; weak D call: TRBD1 (5 bases). The CDR3 is made up of 17 amino acids. Deletions cut 3 bases from V and 1 base from J, with 16 bases between. In DNA form, the CDR3 reads TGTGCCAGCAGTTTTGTAGAGGGGAAAGGAAGCAATCAGCCCCAGCATTTT. It codes for CASSFVEGKGSNQPQHF.

This clonotype turned up a few times. The chain combines TRBV6-2 or TRBV6-3 with TRBJ2-6; D gene unclear. Trimming shortened V by 0 bases and J by 0 bases, and 6 bases separated the two germline ends. Germline V gene sequence: CDR1 MNHEY, CDR2 SVGEGT. The CDR3 has 16 amino acids. This CDR3 is CASSYSKASGANVLTF. CDR3 bases: TGTGCCAGCAGTTACTCGAAGGCCTCTGGGGCCAACGTCCTGACTTTC.

This clonotype was seen repeatedly, ten times or more. The chain combines TRBV30 with TRBJ2-1; 8 bases are shared with TRBD2. Germline CDR1 reads GTSNPN; CDR2 reads SVGIG (reference sequence). The CDR3 has 16 residues. The J segment lost 4 bases and the V segment lost 1 base, leaving 9 bases of the junction unmatched. The CDR3 region has the DNA TGTGCCTGGAGTGGCGTAGAGCGGGAGAGGTACAATGAGCAGTTCTTC. Protein sequence: CAWSGVERERYNEQFF.

This clonotype was recorded at least ten times. The rearrangement joins TRBV6-6 to TRBJ1-2; 8 bases are shared with TRBD1. V shed 10 bases and J 8 bases; nucleotides not matched to a gene: 15. The germline V gene encodes CDR1 MNHNY and CDR2 SVGAGI (reference sequence). This CDR3 contains 14 residues. In nucleotides, the CDR3 is TGTGCCAACAACCCCAACGACAGGGGAGGGGGCTACACCTTC. Translated, it gives CANNPNDRGGGYTF.

The CDR3 DNA reads TGCAGTGCTAGAGATATACGTGATTCACCCCTCCACTTT. Translating it yields CSARDIRDSPLHF. The chain has TRBV20-1 and TRBJ1-6, with D unclear. The V and J ends lost 0 bases and 8 bases respectively, with 8 bases between them. The CDR3 sequence is 13 residues long. CDR1 DFQATT and CDR2 SNEGSKA come from the germline V gene (reference sequence).

By share of the sample, this clonotype is large. The chain employs TRBV7-2 and TRBJ1-1; D might be TRBD1 (5 bases). The CDR3 loop spans 16 amino acids. The germline V gene encodes CDR1 SGHTA and CDR2 FQGNSA. With 5 bases removed from V and 4 bases from J, the gap between germline ends came to 20 bases. The CDR3 DNA sequence: TGTGCCAGCAGCCCCAGTCTCGGGGACGGGGGCACTGAAGCTTTCTTT. It is translated as CASSPSLGDGGTEAFF.

This clonotype was detected a few times. J is TRBJ2-3 and V is TRBV7-3; the match to TRBD2 covers 10 bases. CDR3 size: 16 residues. Germline V gene sequence: CDR1 SGHTA, CDR2 FQGTGA. Trimming took 5 bases from V and 5 from J; bases not matched to a gene: 10. CDR3 residues: CASSPDTSGILDTQYF. CDR3 coding DNA: TGTGCCAGCAGCCCGGATACTAGCGGGATTCTAGATACGCAGTATTTT.

A few counts support this clonotype. J is TRBJ2-4 and V is TRBV30; TRBD2 matches 8 bases. Germline V gene data show CDR1 as GTSNPN and CDR2 as SVGIG (reference sequence). The CDR3 loop spans 13 amino acids. V shed 3 bases and J 6 bases; nucleotides not matched to a gene: 4. The CDR3 nucleotides read TGTGCCTGGAGCTCAAGCGGGGGAAACATTCAGTACTTC. Encoded protein: CAWSSSGGNIQYF.

This clonotype is termed medium-sized (0.01 to 0.1%). J is TRBJ2-7 and V is TRBV29-1; D not certain. Germline loops: CDR1 SQVTM, CDR2 ANQGSEA. The ends were cut back, 0 bases at V and 1 base at J, with 4 bases in the middle. The CDR3 sequence is 12 residues long. CDR3 region: CSVEDSSYEQYF. CDR3 sequence (DNA): TGCAGCGTTGAAGACAGTTCCTACGAGCAGTACTTC.

This clonotype was recorded many times. The chain is built from TRBV28 and TRBJ1-3, with 8 bases matching TRBD1. Looked up from germline, CDR1 is MDHEN and CDR2 is SYDVKM. This CDR3 contains 14 residues. The trim removed 4 bases at V and 2 bases at J, leaving 1 base unmatched. The CDR3 bases are TGTGCCAGCAGTTCGGACAGGGCTGGAAACACCATATATTTT. Translated: CASSSDRAGNTIYF.